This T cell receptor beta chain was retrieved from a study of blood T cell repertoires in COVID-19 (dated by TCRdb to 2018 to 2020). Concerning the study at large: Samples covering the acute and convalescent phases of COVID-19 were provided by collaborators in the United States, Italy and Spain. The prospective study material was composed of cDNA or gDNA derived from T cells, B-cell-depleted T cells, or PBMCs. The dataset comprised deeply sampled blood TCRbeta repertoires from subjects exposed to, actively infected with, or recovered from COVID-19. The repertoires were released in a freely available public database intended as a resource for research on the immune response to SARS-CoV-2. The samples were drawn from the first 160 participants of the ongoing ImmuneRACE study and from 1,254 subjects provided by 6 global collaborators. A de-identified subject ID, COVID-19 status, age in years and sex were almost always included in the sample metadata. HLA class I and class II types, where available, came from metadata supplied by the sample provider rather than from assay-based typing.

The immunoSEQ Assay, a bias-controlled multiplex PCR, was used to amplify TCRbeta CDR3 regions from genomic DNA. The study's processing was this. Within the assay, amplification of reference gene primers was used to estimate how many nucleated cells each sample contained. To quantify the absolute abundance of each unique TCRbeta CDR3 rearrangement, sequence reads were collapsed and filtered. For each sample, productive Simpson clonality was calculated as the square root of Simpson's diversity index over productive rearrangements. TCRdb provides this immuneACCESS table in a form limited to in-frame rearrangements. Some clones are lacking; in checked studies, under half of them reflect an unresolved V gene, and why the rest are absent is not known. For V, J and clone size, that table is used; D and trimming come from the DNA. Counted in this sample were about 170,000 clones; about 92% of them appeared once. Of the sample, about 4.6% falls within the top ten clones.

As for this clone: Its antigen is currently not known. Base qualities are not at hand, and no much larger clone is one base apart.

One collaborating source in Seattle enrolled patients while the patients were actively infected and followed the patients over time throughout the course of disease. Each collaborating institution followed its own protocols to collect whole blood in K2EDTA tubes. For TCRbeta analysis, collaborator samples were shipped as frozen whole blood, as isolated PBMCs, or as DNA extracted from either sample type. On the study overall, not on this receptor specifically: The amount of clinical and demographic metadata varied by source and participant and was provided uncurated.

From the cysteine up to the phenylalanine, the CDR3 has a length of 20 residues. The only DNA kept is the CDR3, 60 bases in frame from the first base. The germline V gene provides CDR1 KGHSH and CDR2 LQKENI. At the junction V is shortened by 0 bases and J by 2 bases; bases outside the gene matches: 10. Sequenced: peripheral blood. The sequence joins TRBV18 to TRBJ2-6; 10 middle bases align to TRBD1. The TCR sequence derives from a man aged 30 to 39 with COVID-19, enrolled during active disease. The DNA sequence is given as TGTGCCAGCTCACCACCGAATTCAGGGACAGGGGTTACTGGGGCCAACGTCCTGACTTTC. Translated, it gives CASSPPNSGTGVTGANVLTF.